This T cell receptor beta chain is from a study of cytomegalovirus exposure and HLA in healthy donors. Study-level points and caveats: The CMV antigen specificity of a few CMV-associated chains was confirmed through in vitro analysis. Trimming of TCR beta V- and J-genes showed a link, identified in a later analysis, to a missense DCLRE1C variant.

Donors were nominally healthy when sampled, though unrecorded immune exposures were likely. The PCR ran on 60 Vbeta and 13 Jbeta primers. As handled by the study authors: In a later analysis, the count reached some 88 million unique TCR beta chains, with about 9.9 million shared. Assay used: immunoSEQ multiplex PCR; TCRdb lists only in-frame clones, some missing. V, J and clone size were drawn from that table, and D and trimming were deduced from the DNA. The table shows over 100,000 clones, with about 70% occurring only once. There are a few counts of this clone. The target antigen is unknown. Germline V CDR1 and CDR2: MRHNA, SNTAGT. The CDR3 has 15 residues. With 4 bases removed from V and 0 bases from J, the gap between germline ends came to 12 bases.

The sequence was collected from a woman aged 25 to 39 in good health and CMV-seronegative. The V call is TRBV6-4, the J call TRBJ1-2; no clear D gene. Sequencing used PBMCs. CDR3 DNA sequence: TGTGCCAGCAGTGCTGGCCGAGACTCTAACTATGGCTACACCTTC. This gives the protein CASSAGRDSNYGYTF.